Listed here is a single T cell receptor beta chain. Its antigen remains unknown. This entry belongs to a study of graft-versus-host responses after intestinal transplantation. Turning to the study itself: Transplant recipients had multivisceral, liver-intestinal, or isolated intestinal grafts. Each patient got anti-thymocyte globulin induction, then tacrolimus and steroids for approximately three years.

Sequenced by immunoSEQ multiplex PCR; TCRdb stores in-frame clones only, minus some. The data show more than 65,000 clones, with over 75% seen just once and roughly 0.4% held by the top ten. Findings and caveats of the study: Early post-transplant HvG declines tracked with peak circulating GvH clone levels.

The receptor was isolated from a human donor who was the organ donor for an intestinal transplant. This sample comprised unstimulated CD4+ T cells sorted from spleen or lymph node cells, obtained before transplant.

CDR3 DNA: TGTGCCAGCTCACCCCAACCTAAAGGGGTTGGGGGCCTTAACTATGGCTACACCTTC. It translates to CASSPQPKGVGGLNYGYTF. The V and J genes are TRBV18 and TRBJ1-2; TRBD1 is a possible D gene (6 bases). CDR1 is KGHSH, CDR2 LQKENI, per germline. Between the trimmed V and J ends, which lost 3 bases and 1 base, there was a span of 24 bases. This CDR3 spans 19 amino acids.